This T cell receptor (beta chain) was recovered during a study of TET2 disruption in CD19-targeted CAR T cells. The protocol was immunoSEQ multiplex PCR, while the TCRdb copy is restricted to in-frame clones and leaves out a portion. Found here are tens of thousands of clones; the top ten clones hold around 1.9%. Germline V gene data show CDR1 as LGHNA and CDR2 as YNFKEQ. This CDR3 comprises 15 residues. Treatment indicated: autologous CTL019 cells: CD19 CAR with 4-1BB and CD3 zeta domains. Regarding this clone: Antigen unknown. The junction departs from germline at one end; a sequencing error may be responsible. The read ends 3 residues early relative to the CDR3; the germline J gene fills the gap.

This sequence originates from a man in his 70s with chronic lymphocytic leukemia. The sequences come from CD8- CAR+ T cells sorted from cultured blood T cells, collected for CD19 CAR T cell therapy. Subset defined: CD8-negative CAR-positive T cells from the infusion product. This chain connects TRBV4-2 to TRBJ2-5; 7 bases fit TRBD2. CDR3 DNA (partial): TGCGCCAGCAGCCTGTCCGGACTAGAGGGAGAGACC. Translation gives CASSLSGLEGET. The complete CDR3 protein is CASSLSGLEGETQYF.